This T cell receptor beta chain stems from a study of T cell responses to AZD1222 COVID-19 vaccine. The study's findings and limits: It was only after the peak T cell response that any repertoires were sampled. Spike was spanned by vaccine-associated CD4 TCRs, with dominance at 160-218 and 743-854. AZD1222 recipients seropositive at baseline numbered only six or seven. Reports indicate that nearly half of spike-specific TCRs are directed at unmutated variant regions.

Data came from immunoSEQ multiplex PCR; TCRdb stores just in-frame clones and leaves some out. This table holds approximately 120,000 clones, around 90% found once. V was clipped by 1 base and J by 3 bases; unmatched bases: 1. The CDR3 contains 14 residues. The germline V gene has CDR1 LNHDA and CDR2 SQIVND (reference sequence). Concerning this clone: The antigen is unknown.

The rearrangement joins TRBV19 to TRBJ2-7; 9 bases fit TRBD1. The clonotype comes from an adult in good health. The sample was peripheral blood, taken on day 0 of MenACWY control vaccination. The CDR3 sequence is CASSIGQGGYEQYF. DNA for the CDR3: TGTGCCAGTAGTATAGGACAGGGGGGCTACGAGCAGTACTTC.